What follows are 12 T cell receptor beta chains derived from one specimen sequenced in a study of Ad26.COV2.S vaccination and SARS-CoV-2 variants. Specified treatment: about 20 received Ad26.COV2.S at low or high dose, single or two shots; about 5 received placebo; per-sample allocation not given. Following the first vaccine or placebo injection, samples were taken on day 63. Clones were sequenced by immunoSEQ multiplex PCR, and TCRdb holds only the in-frame ones, with some missing. This table has more than 250,000 clones, around 87% appearing once. Sequenced material: peripheral blood, taken in a trial of Ad26.COV2.S vaccine versus placebo. The receptors come from a person aged 18-65 years who received the Ad26.COV2.S COVID-19 vaccine or a placebo.

This chain connects TRBV5-4 to TRBJ2-1, with TRBD1 matching over 9 bases. Per the germline V gene, CDR1 is SGHNT and CDR2 is YYREEE (reference sequence). This CDR3 region has 15 residues. The V segment lost 4 bases and the J segment 7 bases; nucleotides outside the gene matches: 9. The DNA of the CDR3 is TGTGCCAGCAGCCTCGGGACAGGGTCTGAGAATGAGCAGTTCTTC. This gives the protein CASSLGTGSENEQFF.

The rearrangement joins TRBV7-9 to TRBJ2-7; D gene unclear. The CDR3 spans 15 residues. Trimming took off 1 base at V and 4 bases at J, with 14 bases between the two ends. CDR1 is SEHNR, CDR2 FQNEAQ, per germline (reference sequence). CDR3 protein: CASSLVMGMSYEQYF. DNA for the CDR3: TGTGCCAGCAGCTTAGTAATGGGAATGTCTTACGAGCAGTACTTC.

V gene TRBV5-4 combines with J gene TRBJ2-3; D unclear. V was pared by 1 base and J by 1 base, with 4 bases between. This CDR3 has 13 residues. The germline gives CDR1 SGHNT, CDR2 YYREEE (reference sequence). In DNA, the CDR3 is TGTGCCAGCAGCTTGTCTGGCACAGATACGCAGTATTTT. Encoded protein: CASSLSGTDTQYF.

The CDR3 here is CASSLSGSRNEQYF. The CDR3 DNA sequence: TGTGCCAGCAGCCTTAGCGGGAGCAGGAACGAGCAGTACTTC. The V call is TRBV3-1 (or the pseudogene TRBV3-2), the J call TRBJ2-7, with 9 bases that match TRBD2. Germline V CDR1 and CDR2: LGHDT, YNNKEL (reference sequence). With V trimmed by 4 bases and J by 5 bases, 6 bases remained unmatched. This CDR3 contains 14 residues.

This clone was found a few times. The gene calls are TRBV27 and TRBJ1-5; TRBD1 is a possible D gene (5 bases). In germline, CDR1 is MNHEY, CDR2 SMNVEV (reference sequence). Trimming took off 5 bases at V and 0 bases at J, with 14 bases between the two ends. The CDR3 runs to 16 residues. CDR3 coding DNA: TGTGCCAGCAGTCCACGGACACCTTATAGCAATCAGCCCCAGCATTTT. Translating gives CASSPRTPYSNQPQHF.

The rearrangement uses TRBV19 and TRBJ1-5, with TRBD1 as a possible D gene (5 bases). This CDR3 is 16 amino acids long. V lost 1 base to trimming and J lost 10 bases, with 20 bases between them. CDR1 and CDR2 (germline): LNHDA, SQIVND (reference sequence). The CDR3 loop reads CASSIGQGYSRFPQHF. The CDR3 nucleotides are TGTGCCAGTAGTATAGGTCAGGGTTACTCGCGCTTTCCCCAGCATTTT.

In the case of this clone: One junction end disagrees with the germline gene, perhaps due to a read error. The V call is TRBV7-7, the J call TRBJ2-5; D perhaps matches TRBD2 (5 bases). The CDR3 consists of 15 residues. The germline gives CDR1 SSHAT, CDR2 FNYEAQ (reference sequence). CDR3 residues: CASSLGVQIQETQYF. For the CDR3, the DNA is TGTGCTAGCAGCCTCGGGGTACAGATCCAAGAGACCCAGTACTTC.

The V gene is TRBV28, the J gene TRBJ2-2, with 8 bases matching TRBD2. The V segment lost 7 bases and the J segment 3 bases; nucleotides outside the gene matches: 10. CDR3 length: 16 residues. In germline, CDR1 is MDHEN, CDR2 SYDVKM. The CDR3 nucleotides read TGTGCCAGCACCCCGGTGGGCGGGGGGTACACCGGGGAGCTGTTTTTT. Its translation: CASTPVGGGYTGELFF.

The chain combines TRBV4-3 with TRBJ1-1; D call uncertain. V gave up 0 bases and J gave up 3 bases, with 8 bases separating them. The CDR3 is 14 amino acids. CDR1 is LGHNA and CDR2 is YSLEER in the germline V gene. This CDR3 is CASSQDRRYTEAFF. Here the CDR3 DNA reads TGCGCCAGCAGCCAAGATCGAAGGTACACTGAAGCTTTCTTT.

The chain recombines TRBV7-2 with TRBJ2-7; a weak D match, TRBD1 (6 bases). Trimming shortened V by 1 base and J by 9 bases, and 10 bases separated the two germline ends. The CDR3 is 12 residues long. Per the germline V gene, CDR1 is SGHTA and CDR2 is FQGNSA. The CDR3 reads CASSLEGEWQYF. The CDR3 region has the DNA TGTGCCAGCAGCTTAGAGGGGGAGTGGCAGTACTTC.

The V and J genes are TRBV14 and TRBJ1-1, with D uncertain. The germline V gene encodes CDR1 SGHDN and CDR2 FVKESK. This CDR3 spans 12 amino acids. V was trimmed by 0 bases and J by 12 bases, leaving 11 bases between them. The CDR3 loop is CASSQDRAFPFF. CDR3 sequence (DNA): TGTGCCAGCAGCCAAGACCGCGCCTTCCCTTTCTTT.

The rearrangement links TRBV9 to TRBJ2-2; 12 nucleotides match TRBD2. Trimming took 3 bases from V and 0 from J; bases not matched to a gene: 6. The CDR3 runs 18 residues. Looked up from germline, CDR1 is SGDLS and CDR2 is YYNGEE. The CDR3 bases are TGTGCCAGCAGCGCAGGACTAGCGGGGTTCGCGAACACCGGGGAGCTGTTTTTT. This codes for CASSAGLAGFANTGELFF.